This is a list of T cell receptor beta chains from one sample in a study of T cells after yellow fever vaccination. TCRdb reprocessed the 5' RACE reads with MiXCR, giving one entry per CDR3 protein. The top ten clones hold roughly 13% of a sample with approximately 550,000 distinct CDR3 sequences, about 14% of them seen once. Sequenced here: PBMCs, sampled on the day of the yellow fever booster vaccination. The receptors were sampled from a man younger than 45 who received the YFV17D yellow fever vaccine. CDR3s include the opening cysteine and the closing phenylalanine or tryptophan. The order of the fields is clone size, V gene, J gene, D gene, CDR3 DNA, CDR3 protein. D genes are given only for firm matches. Not all rows give a size; the values are once, few, many and, for expanded clones, a class.

>.|TRBV12-5|TRBJ2-7|.
TGTGCTAGTGGAGATGCCGACGGGGGCGAGCAGTACTTC
CASGDADGGEQYF
>few|TRBV3-1|TRBJ1-1|.
TGTCCCCGACCTACCCCGGGCCCACAAAGGCACACTGAAGCTTTCTTT
CPRPTPGPQRHTEAFF
>.|TRBV29-1|TRBJ2-1|.
TGCAGCACATTTCGGGGGCGTCGGTCCTACAATGAGCAGTTCTTC
CSTFRGRRSYNEQFF
>.|TRBV12-5|TRBJ2-2|.
TGTGCTAGTGGTCCCCGGACCCGCGATTCCGGGGAGCTGTTTTTT
CASGPRTRDSGELFF
>few|TRBV20-1|TRBJ2-6|TRBD1
TGCAGTGCTAGAGGGACAGGGGTGTATGGGGCCAACGTCCTGACTTTC
CSARGTGVYGANVLTF
>.|TRBV6-1|TRBJ2-5|.
TGTGCCAGCAGTACCTTGCCGGCACAGGCGCAAGAGACCCAGTACTTC
CASSTLPAQAQETQYF
>few|TRBV6-2/TRBV6-3|TRBJ2-2|.
TGTGCCAGCAGGCGACAGGCCTTATCCGGGGAGCTGTTTTTT
CASRRQALSGELFF
>.|TRBV7-3|TRBJ2-5|.
TGTGCCAGCAGCCCCACGAGACTAGAGACCCAGTACTTC
CASSPTRLETQYF
>.|TRBV7-9|TRBJ2-3|.
TGTGCCAGCAGCTACAACGTGGATACGCAGTATTTT
CASSYNVDTQYF
>once|TRBV11-1|TRBJ2-5|TRBD2
TGTGCCAGCACCATGACCGCCCTGCGGGAGCTTTTCCAAGAGACCCAGTACTTC
CASTMTALRELFQETQYF